The rows below give T cell receptor beta chains drawn from one sample of a study of T cells in localized non-small cell lung cancer. This table comes from immunoSEQ multiplex PCR, and its TCRdb copy is limited to in-frame clones, with some not included. Counted here are fewer than 2,500 clones, around a quarter occurring once; the ten biggest clones make up roughly 15%. The material sequenced was lung tumor tissue, taken before any cancer treatment. These receptors originate from a male donor aged 60 or over with stage III squamous cell lung carcinoma. Both conserved end residues are part of each CDR3. D genes are given only for firm matches. Only some rows state a clone size, as once, few, many or a class for expanded clones.

TRBV9	few	TRBJ1-4	13	-	CASSERGDEKLFF	TGTGCCAGCAGTGAGAGGGGAGATGAGAAACTGTTTTTT
TRBV18	-	TRBJ1-5	13	TRBD1	CASSPDRAQPQHF	TGTGCCAGCTCACCCGACAGGGCACAGCCCCAGCATTTT
TRBV4-1	few	TRBJ2-7	16	-	CASSQDLATSSYEQYF	TGCGCCAGCAGCCAAGACCTAGCGACCAGCTCCTACGAGCAGTACTTC
TRBV9	-	TRBJ1-1	15	-	CASSVGYGGGAEAFF	TGTGCCAGCAGCGTAGGTTATGGGGGTGGGGCTGAAGCTTTCTTT
TRBV9	medium-sized	TRBJ1-2	12	-	CASSLSRNGYTF	TGTGCCAGCTCGCTCTCCAGAAATGGCTACACCTTC
TRBV11-3	medium-sized	TRBJ1-1	15	-	CASSPMGGGGTEAFF	TGTGCCAGCAGCCCCATGGGGGGCGGGGGCACTGAAGCTTTCTTT
TRBV9	few	TRBJ2-1	14	-	CASKGGLKNNEQFF	TGTGCCAGCAAGGGGGGACTCAAAAACAATGAGCAGTTCTTC
TRBV27	-	TRBJ1-2	13	-	CASSFAENYGYTF	TGTGCCAGCAGTTTTGCAGAAAACTATGGCTACACCTTC
TRBV11-3	-	TRBJ1-1	15	-	CASSLVLGWGTEAFF	TGTGCCAGCAGCTTAGTGCTGGGTTGGGGGACTGAAGCTTTCTTT
TRBV28	-	TRBJ2-1	16	TRBD1	CASSPHPGQDHNEQFF	TGTGCCAGCAGTCCCCACCCGGGACAGGACCACAATGAGCAGTTCTTC
TRBV11-3	-	TRBJ2-7	15	TRBD2	CASSLGGTRGDEQYF	TGTGCCAGCAGCTTAGGTGGGACTAGAGGAGACGAGCAGTACTTC
TRBV6-8	-	TRBJ1-5	14	-	CASSEVLGNQPQHF	TGTGCCAGCAGCGAGGTTTTAGGCAATCAGCCCCAGCATTTT
TRBV6-8	medium-sized	TRBJ2-2	18	TRBD1	CASSATGTGSFWAGELFF	TGTGCCAGCAGTGCCACCGGGACAGGGAGTTTTTGGGCCGGGGAGCTGTTTTTT
TRBV11-3	large	TRBJ1-1	16	-	CASSLAGRGSNTEAFF	TGTGCCAGCAGCTTGGCCGGTCGGGGATCGAACACTGAAGCTTTCTTT
TRBV19	-	TRBJ1-2	15	-	CASSPLGAGDYGYTF	TGTGCCAGTAGTCCATTGGGGGCAGGGGACTATGGCTACACCTTC
TRBV7-2	few	TRBJ2-3	16	-	CASSLGAGAATDTQYF	TGTGCCAGCTCCTTGGGGGCGGGAGCAGCGACAGATACGCAGTATTTT
TRBV30	few	TRBJ1-1	14	-	CAWSVVHENTEAFF	TGTGCCTGGAGTGTCGTCCACGAGAACACTGAAGCTTTCTTT
TRBV28	few	TRBJ1-5	16	-	CASSLTGGWGNQPQHF	TGTGCCAGCAGTTTAACGGGGGGCTGGGGCAATCAGCCCCAGCATTTT
TRBV10-1	few	TRBJ2-7	11	-	CASKTSYEQYF	TGCGCCAGCAAAACTAGCTACGAGCAGTACTTC
TRBV11-3	few	TRBJ2-7	16	TRBD2	CASSRPGRERTYEQYF	TGTGCCAGCAGCCGTCCCGGGAGGGAGAGGACCTACGAGCAGTACTTC
TRBV5-1	-	TRBJ1-1	14	-	CASSLEPGLTEAFF	TGCGCCAGCAGCTTGGAACCAGGGTTGACTGAAGCTTTCTTT
TRBV1	medium-sized	TRBJ2-5	15	-	CASSRLDGTQETQYF	TGCGCCAGCAGCCGCTTAGACGGTACCCAGGAGACCCAGTACTTC
TRBV25-1	few	TRBJ1-4	14	-	CASSESPGREKLFF	TGTGCCAGCAGTGAATCCCCAGGGAGGGAAAAACTGTTTTTT
TRBV12-5	-	TRBJ2-2	13	-	CASGLGLTGELFF	TGTGCTAGTGGTTTGGGTCTAACCGGGGAGCTGTTTTTT
TRBV19	-	TRBJ2-3	15	-	CASTFDWRGTDTQYF	TGTGCCAGTACCTTCGACTGGCGGGGCACAGATACGCAGTATTTT
TRBV30	-	TRBJ2-1	15	TRBD2	CAWSPTGLAFNEQFF	TGTGCCTGGAGTCCAACGGGACTAGCGTTCAATGAGCAGTTCTTC
TRBV28	-	TRBJ1-2	15	-	CASSLLPGDNYGYTF	TGTGCCAGCAGTCTCCTACCGGGGGATAACTATGGCTACACCTTC
TRBV7-1	-	TRBJ2-7	13	-	CASSRDALYEQYF	TGTGCCAGCAGCAGAGACGCCCTCTACGAGCAGTACTTC